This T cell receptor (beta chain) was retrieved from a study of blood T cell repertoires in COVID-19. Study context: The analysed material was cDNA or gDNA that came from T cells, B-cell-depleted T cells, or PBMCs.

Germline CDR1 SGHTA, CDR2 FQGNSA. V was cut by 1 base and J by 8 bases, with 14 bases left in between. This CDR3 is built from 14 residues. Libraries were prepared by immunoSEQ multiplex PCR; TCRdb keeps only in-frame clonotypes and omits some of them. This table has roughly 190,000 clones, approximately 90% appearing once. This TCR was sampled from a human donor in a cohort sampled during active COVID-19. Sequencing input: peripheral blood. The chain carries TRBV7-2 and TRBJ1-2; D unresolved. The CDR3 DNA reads TGTGCCAGCAGCTTAGATTGGGGAGGTCGAGGCTACACCTTC. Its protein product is CASSLDWGGRGYTF.